The 25 T cell receptor beta chains reported below all come from one sample, sequenced in a study of graft-versus-host responses after intestinal transplantation. Assay: immunoSEQ multiplex PCR; the TCRdb copy retains only in-frame clones and omits some. Of about 100,000 clones listed, 90% to 95% were seen once; the top ten hold approximately 6%. Their antigens remain unidentified. The sample consisted of unstimulated CD8+ T cells sorted from spleen or lymph node cells, taken before intestinal transplant. All receptors derive from a human donor who received an intestinal transplant.

The V gene is TRBV11-3, the J gene TRBJ2-7; TRBD1 matches 7 bases. The CDR3 contains 13 residues. CDR1 and CDR2 (germline): SGHNT, YENEEA. V lost 5 bases to trimming and J lost 2 bases; unmatched junction nucleotides: 3. CDR3 residues: CASSPGQAYEQYF. CDR3 coding DNA: TGTGCCAGCAGCCCCGGACAGGCCTACGAGCAGTACTTC. Full variable domain (rest looked up from reference TRBV11-3 and TRBJ2-7): EAGVVQSPRYKIIEKKQPVAFWCNPISGHNTLYWYLQNLGQGPELLIRYENEEAVDDSQLPKDRFSAERLKGVDSTLKIQPAELGDSAVYLCASSPGQAYEQYFGPGTRLTVT.

The chain employs TRBV6-5 and TRBJ1-2; D is possibly TRBD1 (5 bases). V was trimmed by 4 bases and J by 7 bases, leaving 22 bases between them. CDR1 and CDR2 (germline): MNHEY, SVGAGI. The CDR3 runs 16 residues. The CDR3 reads CASSSSLLGVGGGYTF. CDR3 nucleotides: TGTGCCAGCAGTTCCTCCCTCCTAGGAGTTGGGGGTGGCTACACCTTC.

This sequence joins TRBV19 and TRBJ1-5; D not certain. The CDR3 consists of 15 residues. Trimming shortened V by 5 bases and J by 0 bases, and 11 bases separated the two germline ends. The germline V gene encodes CDR1 LNHDA and CDR2 SQIVND (reference sequence). DNA for the CDR3: TGTGCCAGTAGTGACTACAGCTATAGCAATCAGCCCCAGCATTTT. As protein: CASSDYSYSNQPQHF.

The J gene is TRBJ1-6, the V gene TRBV18, with D possibly matching TRBD1 (5 bases). Between the trimmed V and J ends, which lost 2 bases and 0 bases, there was a span of 8 bases. This CDR3 comprises 16 residues. Germline V lookup: CDR1 KGHSH, CDR2 LQKENI. As DNA, the CDR3 is TGTGCCAGCTCACCAGAGGGGAGCTCCTATAATTCACCCCTCCACTTT. It translates to CASSPEGSSYNSPLHF.

The sample holds one count of this clone. The chain uses TRBV7-9 and TRBJ2-7, with TRBD1 identical over 9 bases. CDR3 length equals 15 residues. The germline gives CDR1 SEHNR, CDR2 FQNEAQ (reference sequence). J was trimmed by 3 bases and V by 6 bases; bases with no gene match: 9. The CDR3 region is CASRPGQGGIYEQYF. Written as DNA, the CDR3 is TGTGCCAGCAGGCCGGGACAGGGAGGAATCTACGAGCAGTACTTC.

This chain joins TRBV6-1 and TRBJ2-6; D is unclear. The ends were cut back, 2 bases at V and 3 bases at J, with 2 bases in the middle. Germline V lookup: CDR1 MNHNS, CDR2 SASEGT. This CDR3 has 13 amino acids. CDR3 nucleotide sequence: TGTGCCAGCAGTGAACGTGGGGCCAACGTCCTGACTTTC. Translation gives CASSERGANVLTF.

This rearrangement joins TRBV14 to TRBJ2-7; D possibly corresponds to TRBD2 (6 bases). Germline CDR1 is SGHDN and CDR2 is FVKESK. The CDR3 covers 17 residues. Between the trimmed V and J ends, which lost 3 bases and 5 bases, there was a span of 23 bases. The CDR3 nucleotides are TGTGCCAGCAGCCACCAAACCCGGGAGAGGCCTTCGGACGAGCAGTACTTC. Translated, it gives CASSHQTRERPSDEQYF.

The chain employs TRBV7-3 and TRBJ2-2; a weak D match, TRBD2 (6 bases). V was pared by 4 bases and J by 5 bases, with 11 bases between. Germline V gene lookup returns CDR1 SGHTA and CDR2 FQGTGA. The CDR3 totals 14 residues. DNA for the CDR3: TGTGCCAGCAGCTCTTATGGGGGGACCGGGGAGCTGTTTTTT. Amino acids: CASSSYGGTGELFF.

This sequence joins TRBV27 and TRBJ1-1; no clear D gene. The CDR3 covers 13 residues. Germline loops: CDR1 MNHEY, CDR2 SMNVEV (reference sequence). The V end lost 8 bases, the J end lost 4 bases, and 14 bases lay between the germline ends. CDR3: CASVLYPGTEAFF. The CDR3 nucleotides are TGTGCCAGCGTTTTGTACCCGGGCACTGAAGCTTTCTTT.

J is TRBJ2-3 and V is TRBV19, with 8 bases aligning to TRBD2. Unmatched junction bases numbered 7, after V lost 3 bases and J lost 5 bases. CDR1 and CDR2 from the germline V gene are LNHDA and SQIVND (reference sequence). The CDR3 extends over 15 amino acids. CDR3 in amino acids: CASSILGGARDTQYF. Written as DNA, the CDR3 is TGTGCCAGTAGTATCCTCGGGGGGGCGAGAGATACGCAGTATTTT.

The chain uses TRBV19 and TRBJ1-2; D is possibly TRBD1 (5 bases). With 3 bases removed from V and 4 bases from J, the gap between germline ends came to 9 bases. CDR1 and CDR2 from the germline V gene are LNHDA and SQIVND (reference sequence). There are 13 residues in the CDR3. CDR3 in amino acids: CASSIPGTYGYTF. CDR3 bases: TGTGCCAGTAGTATCCCGGGGACCTATGGCTACACCTTC.

The V and J genes are TRBV7-6 and TRBJ2-1, with TRBD1 matching over 12 bases. V shed 3 bases, J shed 3 bases, and the junction held 12 bases outside the gene matches. CDR1 is SGHVS, CDR2 FNYEAQ, per germline. CDR3 length: 19 residues. CDR3 sequence reads: CASSFSGTGGMPIYNEQFF. CDR3 in DNA: TGTGCCAGCAGCTTCTCCGGGACAGGGGGCATGCCCATCTACAATGAGCAGTTCTTC.

The chain employs TRBV19 and TRBJ1-1; 11 bases line up with TRBD1. The length of the CDR3 is 17 residues. Germline V gene sequence: CDR1 LNHDA, CDR2 SQIVND (reference sequence). Trimming removed 6 bases from V and 0 bases from J; junction bases left unmatched: 9. CDR3 amino acids: CASSPYLDRGLNTEAFF. The CDR3 DNA follows: TGTGCCAGTAGCCCTTATTTGGACAGGGGGCTGAACACTGAAGCTTTCTTT.

V is TRBV6-1 and J is TRBJ2-5; possibly TRBD1 for D (6 bases). CDR1 is MNHNS, CDR2 SASEGT, per germline. Deletions cut 6 bases from V and 2 bases from J, with 10 bases between. CDR3 length: 13 amino acids. The CDR3 spells CASSHQGQETQYF. The CDR3 nucleotides are TGTGCCAGCAGCCACCAGGGGCAAGAGACCCAGTACTTC.

The V and J genes are TRBV5-6 and TRBJ2-7; 11 nucleotides agree with TRBD2. V lost 4 bases, J lost 4 bases, and 10 bases stayed unmatched. Germline assignment: CDR1 SGHDT and CDR2 YYEEEE. The length of the CDR3 is 16 residues. In DNA, the CDR3 is TGTGCCAGCAGCGAGCTTAGCGGGAGGGCCTGGTACGAGCAGTACTTC. It codes for CASSELSGRAWYEQYF.

The chain is built from TRBV5-6 and TRBJ2-7; 7 bases map to TRBD1. This CDR3 has 14 residues. Germline-derived CDR1 and CDR2 are SGHDT and YYEEEE. The V segment lost 2 bases and the J segment 6 bases; nucleotides outside the gene matches: 8. The CDR3 DNA follows: TGTGCCAGCAGCTTCGGCCAGGGGGACCTCGAGCAGTACTTC. It encodes CASSFGQGDLEQYF.

V and J are TRBV5-6 and TRBJ1-2; weak D call: TRBD1 (5 bases). Germline CDR1 is SGHDT and CDR2 is YYEEEE. This CDR3 region has 15 residues. Trimming took off 2 bases at V and 4 bases at J, with 15 bases between the two ends. The DNA of the CDR3 is TGTGCCAGCAGCTTTTACATGGACGGGGGCTATGGCTACACCTTC. Residues: CASSFYMDGGYGYTF. Using reference TRBV5-6 and TRBJ1-2 for the parts outside the CDR3, the full variable domain is DAGVTQSPTHLIKTRGQQVTLRCSPKSGHDTVSWYQQALGQGPQFIFQYYEEEERQRGNFPDRFSGHQFPNYSSELNVNALLLGDSALYLCASSFYMDGGYGYTFGSGTRLTVV.

The chain employs TRBV10-3 and TRBJ2-7, with 7 bases matching TRBD1. This CDR3 region has 16 residues. CDR1 and CDR2 from the germline V gene are ENHRY and SYGVKD. Losses at the gene ends were 0 bases for V and 5 bases for J; bases not matched to a gene: 10. The CDR3 protein is CAISESTGQDFDEQYF. The CDR3, as DNA: TGTGCCATCAGTGAGTCAACCGGACAGGATTTCGACGAGCAGTACTTC.

The rearrangement joins TRBV2 to TRBJ2-7; 9 bases are a match to TRBD2. The CDR3 has 15 amino acids. Trimming cost V 7 bases and J 0 bases; bases outside gene matches: 7. Germline CDR1 and CDR2: SNHLY and FYNNEI. The CDR3 sequence: CASIPSGRYSYEQYF. CDR3 DNA: TGTGCCAGCATTCCGAGCGGGAGGTACTCCTACGAGCAGTACTTC.

The CDR3 region has the DNA TGTGCCAGCAGTGAAGGGACAGCTTCTTATGGCTACACCTTC. It yields the protein CASSEGTASYGYTF. This chain links TRBV6-1 with TRBJ1-2, with D perhaps matching TRBD1 (6 bases). Germline values: CDR1 MNHNS, CDR2 SASEGT. The CDR3 consists of 14 residues. The V end was cut by 1 base, the J end by 5 bases, with 11 bases between.

The count of this clone is one. The chain links TRBV7-3 to TRBJ2-3, with 12 bases lining up with TRBD2. The CDR3 is 16 amino acids. With V trimmed by 5 bases and J by 2 bases, 5 bases remained unmatched. Germline assignment: CDR1 SGHTA and CDR2 FQGTGA. This CDR3 reads CASSELAGGPTDTQYF. The DNA of the CDR3 is TGTGCCAGCAGCGAGCTAGCGGGGGGGCCCACAGATACGCAGTATTTT.

A remark on this clone: The same CDR3 is also encoded by other DNA sequences in this sample. The V call is TRBV6-5, the J call TRBJ2-7, with TRBD1 identical over 9 bases. Germline values: CDR1 MNHEY, CDR2 SVGAGI. There are 14 residues in the CDR3. The V segment lost 0 bases and the J segment 3 bases; nucleotides outside the gene matches: 0. The CDR3 region is CASSYSGQGYEQYF. DNA of the CDR3: TGTGCCAGCAGTTACTCGGGACAGGGCTACGAGCAGTACTTC.

For the CDR3, the DNA is TGTGCCAGCAGCGTTACCCCCGGGGCTTGGGAGCAGTTCTTC. Translation: CASSVTPGAWEQFF. The V call is TRBV9, the J call TRBJ2-1; D could derive from TRBD1 or TRBD2 (5 bases each). Germline CDR1 reads SGDLS; CDR2 reads YYNGEE. The germline V and J ends were trimmed by 2 bases and 10 bases, with 16 bases remaining between them. The CDR3 extends over 14 amino acids.

In its sample, this clone was seen once. V and J are TRBV29-1 and TRBJ2-2, with D perhaps being TRBD1 or TRBD2 (5 bases each). Germline assignment: CDR1 SQVTM and CDR2 ANQGSEA. Trimming took 1 base from V and 7 from J, leaving 10 bases between them. This CDR3 spans 13 amino acids. This CDR3 is CSVEVGGSGELFF. In nucleotides, the CDR3 is TGCAGCGTTGAAGTTGGGGGAAGCGGGGAGCTGTTTTTT.

This rearrangement joins TRBV6-5 to TRBJ1-2; 7 bases agree with TRBD1. The germline V gene encodes CDR1 MNHEY and CDR2 SVGAGI. Trimming removed 6 bases from V and 2 bases from J; junction bases left unmatched: 0. The CDR3 sequence is 12 residues long. CDR3 bases: TGTGCCAGCAGGGGACAGAACTATGGCTACACCTTC. Its translation: CASRGQNYGYTF.